A single sample is the source of the 23 T cell receptor beta chains below, sequenced in a study of shared clonotypes between healthy human individuals. This table comes from immunoSEQ multiplex PCR, and its TCRdb copy is limited to in-frame clones, with some not included. The data show about 710,000 clones, 55% to 85% seen once. The sequenced material came from memory CD4+ T cells sorted from blood. The subset is: CD45RA-negative fraction. These receptor sequences come from a woman aged 25-40 years in good health.

This clone was seen repeatedly, ten times or more. This chain connects TRBV28 to TRBJ2-2, with TRBD1 matching over 7 bases. The CDR3 runs to 14 residues. Germline CDR1 reads MDHEN; CDR2 reads SYDVKM. V shed 6 bases and J 4 bases; nucleotides not matched to a gene: 5. The CDR3 nucleotides are TGTGCCAGCAGCCCGACAGGGCTCACCGGGGAGCTGTTTTTT. Protein product: CASSPTGLTGELFF.

This chain joins TRBV6-6 and TRBJ1-4; no reliable D call. Trimming stripped 4 bases from V and 5 bases from J, with 5 bases between. From germline, CDR1 is MNHNY and CDR2 SVGAGI (reference sequence). The CDR3 spans 12 residues. This CDR3 is CASSSSNEKLFF. The CDR3 DNA reads TGTGCCAGCAGTTCCTCGAATGAAAAACTGTTTTTT.

The chain carries TRBV2 and TRBJ1-5; tentative D call: TRBD1 (5 bases). The germline V gene has CDR1 SNHLY and CDR2 FYNNEI. Trimming took 4 bases from V and 9 from J, leaving 16 bases between them. The CDR3 totals 14 residues. The CDR3 nucleotides read TGTGCCAGCAGTGGGCCGGGGCCCCAAGGGCCCCAGCATTTT. As protein: CASSGPGPQGPQHF.

The rearrangement links TRBV14 to TRBJ2-1, with D unresolved. This CDR3 comprises 13 residues. Germline assignment: CDR1 SGHDN and CDR2 FVKESK. Deletions cut 5 bases from V and 7 bases from J, with 12 bases between. The CDR3 region has the DNA TGTGCCAGCAGCTGGTTTTCGGAAAATGAGCAGTTCTTC. It encodes CASSWFSENEQFF.

This clone came up once. The chain joins TRBV5-1 to TRBJ2-5; 7 bases are a match to TRBD1. Germline lookup yields CDR1 SGHRS and CDR2 YFSETQ. V shed 0 bases and J 2 bases; nucleotides not matched to a gene: 7. This CDR3 region has 16 residues. The CDR3 loop is CASSLGTGQQQETQYF. The CDR3, as DNA: TGCGCCAGCAGCTTGGGGACAGGACAGCAACAAGAGACCCAGTACTTC.

The V and J genes are TRBV27 and TRBJ2-1; D possibly corresponds to TRBD1 (6 bases). Deletions cut 7 bases from V and 0 bases from J, with 13 bases between. This CDR3 spans 15 amino acids. Germline loops: CDR1 MNHEY, CDR2 SMNVEV (reference sequence). CDR3 bases: TGTGCCAGCACGGAACGGGGACACTCCTACAATGAGCAGTTCTTC. Encoded protein: CASTERGHSYNEQFF.

The V gene is TRBV9, the J gene TRBJ2-5; D is unresolved. Germline V gene data show CDR1 as SGDLS and CDR2 as YYNGEE. The V end lost 0 bases, the J end lost 1 base, and 13 bases lay between the germline ends. The CDR3 loop spans 16 amino acids. The CDR3 region has the DNA TGTGCCAGCAGCGTAGGCTCAGGAAACTTCCAAGAGACCCAGTACTTC. This gives the protein CASSVGSGNFQETQYF.

The chain joins TRBV27 to TRBJ2-2; D is unclear. Germline CDR1 MNHEY, CDR2 SMNVEV (reference sequence). This CDR3 region has 14 residues. V lost 0 bases and J lost 2, with 4 bases in between. CDR3 coding DNA: TGTGCCAGCAGTTTATCCCTAAACACCGGGGAGCTGTTTTTT. Translation gives CASSLSLNTGELFF.

This clone was recorded only once. Other DNA sequences within the sample encode an identical CDR3. This rearrangement joins TRBV28 to TRBJ2-3, with 10 bases lining up with TRBD2. This CDR3 contains 15 residues. Germline lookup yields CDR1 MDHEN and CDR2 SYDVKM. The ends lost 9 bases at V and 0 bases at J; junction bases unmatched: 6. The chain's CDR3 is CASSLAGLSTDTQYF. The CDR3 coding sequence is TGTGCCAGTTCACTAGCGGGGCTTAGCACAGATACGCAGTATTTT.

The rearrangement uses TRBV29-1 and TRBJ1-1; D unresolved. The CDR3 covers 10 residues. The V and J ends lost 7 bases and 11 bases respectively, with 14 bases between them. Germline loops: CDR1 SQVTM, CDR2 ANQGSEA. The CDR3 here is CSAGPRGAFF. The CDR3 coding sequence is TGCAGCGCCGGGCCAAGAGGGGCTTTCTTT.

This clone was recorded only once. This chain uses TRBV4-1 with TRBJ1-3, with unresolved D. The germline V gene has CDR1 MGHRA and CDR2 YSYEKL. CDR3 length: 14 residues. With 8 bases removed from V and 4 bases from J, the gap between germline ends came to 15 bases. The CDR3 nucleotides read TGCGCCAGCTCGAACGAAGGGTTGGGAAACACCATATATTTT. Translation gives CASSNEGLGNTIYF.

The chain recombines TRBV30 with TRBJ2-2, with 9 nucleotides matching TRBD2. The CDR3 is 13 amino acids. Per the germline V gene, CDR1 is GTSNPN and CDR2 is SVGIG (reference sequence). Trimming at V came to 3 bases and at J to 9 bases, leaving 5 bases not matched to a gene. In nucleotides, the CDR3 is TGTGCCTGGAGGTCTAGCGGGACCTGGGAGCTGTTTTTT. It is translated as CAWRSSGTWELFF.

The CDR3, as DNA: TGCAGCGTTGGTGGGACTAGCGACTACAATGAGCAGTTCTTC. Translated: CSVGGTSDYNEQFF. The gene calls are TRBV29-1 and TRBJ2-1, with 10 bases identical to TRBD2. J gave up 3 bases and V 4 bases, and 3 bases lay outside the gene matches. CDR1 and CDR2 from the germline V gene are SQVTM and ANQGSEA. CDR3 size: 14 residues.

The chain joins TRBV28 to TRBJ1-1, with D maybe TRBD1 (6 bases). Germline V lookup: CDR1 MDHEN, CDR2 SYDVKM. Between the trimmed V and J ends, which lost 6 bases and 5 bases, there was a span of 22 bases. This CDR3 contains 16 residues. CDR3 amino acids: CASRKGGARLDTEAFF. CDR3 coding DNA: TGTGCCAGCAGGAAGGGGGGGGCCCGGTTGGATACTGAAGCTTTCTTT.

This clone showed up just a few times. The chain uses TRBV11-1 and TRBJ1-1; no definite D call. The CDR3 is made up of 14 amino acids. V was shortened by 2 bases and J by 3 bases, with 10 bases between the two germline ends. Germline CDR1 SGHAT, CDR2 FQDESV (reference sequence). Here the CDR3 DNA reads TGTGCCAGCAGCTTATCCGTCCGTGACACTGAAGCTTTCTTT. Translated: CASSLSVRDTEAFF.

The chain is built from TRBV19 and TRBJ2-6, with D hard to call. The CDR3 has 13 amino acids. Germline V gene data show CDR1 as LNHDA and CDR2 as SQIVND (reference sequence). V lost 5 bases and J lost 2, with 4 bases in between. The CDR3 coding sequence is TGTGCCAGTAGTCCCGCTGGGGCCAACGTCCTGACTTTC. Translation: CASSPAGANVLTF.

The chain has TRBV28 and TRBJ2-7, with unresolved D. Germline lookup yields CDR1 MDHEN and CDR2 SYDVKM. This CDR3 has 14 residues. The ends were cut back, 7 bases at V and 2 bases at J, with 15 bases in the middle. The CDR3 coding sequence is TGTGCCAGCACCCGGTTGTCTGGGGCCTACGAGCAGTACTTC. Translating gives CASTRLSGAYEQYF.

V and J are TRBV5-6 and TRBJ2-2; D gene unclear. V lost 5 bases and J lost 0, with 5 bases in between. CDR1 and CDR2 from the germline V gene are SGHDT and YYEEEE. This CDR3 region has 13 residues. The CDR3 coding sequence is TGTGCCAGCAGGGAGTCGAACACCGGGGAGCTGTTTTTT. It codes for CASRESNTGELFF.

In DNA form, the CDR3 reads TGTGCCAGCAGCCGTCGTGGGGACAGGGGATTAGACAACTATGGCTACACCTTC. Encoded protein: CASSRRGDRGLDNYGYTF. This chain links TRBV13 with TRBJ1-2; 10 bases map to TRBD1. Germline trimming cut 5 bases from V and 2 bases from J; bases unmatched to any gene: 14. The germline V gene has CDR1 PRHDT and CDR2 FYEKMQ (reference sequence). The CDR3 consists of 18 residues. The variable domain in full, completed from reference TRBV13 and TRBJ1-2, reads AAGVIQSPRHLIKEKRETATLKCYPIPRHDTVYWYQQGPGQDPQFLISFYEKMQSDKGSIPDRFSAQQFSDYHSELNMSSLELGDSALYFCASSRRGDRGLDNYGYTFGSGTRLTVV.

The gene calls are TRBV5-1 and TRBJ2-5; D gene unclear. The CDR3 length is 12 residues. Trimming removed 7 bases at V and 5 bases at J, with 12 bases between. Germline V lookup: CDR1 SGHRS, CDR2 YFSETQ. CDR3 nucleotides: TGCGCCAGCGGTATTATCGGTGAGACCCAGTACTTC. It encodes CASGIIGETQYF.

The CDR3 region is CASSVSVTGLVQETQYF. The CDR3 DNA follows: TGTGCCAGCAGCGTATCTGTGACAGGGCTGGTTCAAGAGACCCAGTACTTC. V and J are TRBV9 and TRBJ2-5; 7 bases map to TRBD1. V trimming: 1 base; J trimming: 2 bases; junction bases outside the gene matches: 11. The CDR3 loop spans 17 amino acids. Germline CDR1 reads SGDLS; CDR2 reads YYNGEE.

The V gene is TRBV7-6, the J gene TRBJ1-6; D ambiguous. The CDR3 is 14 amino acids. CDR1 and CDR2 (germline): SGHVS, FNYEAQ. Trimming removed 0 bases from V and 14 bases from J, with 14 bases in between. CDR3 DNA: TGTGCCAGCAGCTTAGCGGCAGCCGCTCCCACCCTCCACTTT. Translating gives CASSLAAAAPTLHF.

The chain is built from TRBV4-2 and TRBJ2-2; D is uncertain. The CDR3 spans 14 residues. The V end was cut by 4 bases, the J end by 7 bases, with 13 bases between. Per the germline V gene, CDR1 is LGHNA and CDR2 is YNFKEQ. CDR3 sequence: CASSPEFRVGELFF. In DNA form, the CDR3 reads TGTGCCAGCAGCCCAGAGTTTAGGGTCGGGGAGCTGTTTTTT.